The clone carrying this T cell receptor beta chain appeared a few times. Its antigen is not known. The data originate from a study of T cells after yellow fever vaccination. The overall study: Low-cell-number fractions underwent preparation using SMART-Seq v4 Ultra Low Input.

Study results and limitations: In FACS-sorted repertoires, abundant clonotypes from the bulk population could appear as contaminants. The study found a weaker secondary response that peaked faster, day 5 versus 15. Post-booster repertoires again held most primary-vaccination clones (roughly 95% CD4, roughly 88% CD8).

In TCRdb, the 5' RACE reads were re-called with MiXCR into one record per CDR3 protein. Found here are around 310,000 distinct CDR3 sequences, around 4.1% of them singletons; the top ten hold about 24%. The receptor was derived from a young man who received the YFV17D yellow fever vaccine. Sequences were derived from PBMCs, sampled 5 days after the yellow fever booster vaccination.

Here the CDR3 reads CATSDRNSDYGYTF. Here the CDR3 DNA reads TGTGCCACCAGTGACCGCAACTCCGACTATGGCTACACCTTC. The chain combines TRBV24-1 with TRBJ1-2; D is ambiguous. The germline gives CDR1 KGHDR, CDR2 SFDVKD. This CDR3 has 14 amino acids. Between the trimmed V and J ends, which lost 4 bases and 3 bases, there was a span of 11 bases.